This T cell receptor (beta chain) was identified during a study of OX40 agonist ivuxolimab in advanced cancers. Background on the study: The dose of intravenous ivuxolimab that patients received every 2 weeks ranged from 0.01 to 10 mg/kg. Participants averaged roughly 60 years of age (range about 23 to 79) and were approximately 81% male. Study results and caveats: Among some nonresponders, normalized T-cell clonal expansion was also low.

Of note for this clone: Its target is not known.

The protocol was immunoSEQ multiplex PCR, while the TCRdb copy is restricted to in-frame clones and leaves out a portion. The table includes 60,000 to 75,000 clones, about 94% detected once. This CDR3 region has 16 residues. Germline V gene data show CDR1 as SGHTA and CDR2 as FQGNSA. J lost 5 bases, V lost 9 bases, and 11 bases had no gene match. The clonotype comes from an adult with an advanced solid tumor such as melanoma, head and neck, liver or kidney cancer. Sequenced here: CD4+ or CD8+ T cells sorted from blood, sampled in a trial of the OX40 agonist ivuxolimab. The J gene is TRBJ2-3, the V gene TRBV7-2; 13 bases are a match to TRBD2. DNA of the CDR3: TGTGCCAGTGGACTAGCGGGAGTCCGCGAGGGAGATACGCAGTATTTT. Its translation is CASGLAGVREGDTQYF.